The source of this T cell receptor beta chain is a study of blood T cells in healthy people across ages. Whole-study results and caveats: More naive CD4+ cells and higher diversity were found in long-lived than in aged donors.

Next came a second PCR, run for 7 to 11 cycles, which used a sample-barcoded 5' primer along with a J-beta primer mix. Each cDNA was tagged by a template-switch adaptor containing 12 random nucleotides. Paired-end reads containing CDR3 totaled no fewer than 2.5 million for each sample. TCRdb re-called the 5' RACE reads with MiXCR, one entry per CDR3 protein. The sample records fewer than 900,000 distinct CDR3 sequences, around 34% being singletons. As for this clonotype: What it binds is not known.

The sequence came from a man between 18 and 29 years old in good health. Sequencing was performed on blood.

CDR3: CASSQNWASGRSTEQFF. The CDR3 region has the DNA TGTGCCAGCAGCCAAAATTGGGCTAGCGGGAGGAGTACTGAGCAGTTCTTC. The chain couples TRBV14 to TRBJ2-1; 11 positions match TRBD2. Germline CDR1 SGHDN, CDR2 FVKESK. Unmatched junction bases numbered 12, after V lost 2 bases and J lost 9 bases. The CDR3 consists of 17 residues.